The text below deals with one TCR beta chain. Germline lookup yields CDR1 MGHRA and CDR2 YSYEKL. The CDR3 length is 15 residues. Trimming left V 4 bases short and J 3 bases short, with 13 bases between. The data originate from a study of blood T cell repertoires in COVID-19. The overall study: From the United States, Italy and Spain came samples of acute and convalescent COVID-19. Nucleic acid was either cDNA or gDNA, and it came from T cells, B-cell-depleted T cells, or PBMCs.

Ages ranged from about 18 to 89 years, with residence in about 23 US areas. TCRdb keeps only in-frame clones here, not all; method: immunoSEQ multiplex PCR. The top ten hold 0.7% of the sample, which has 450,000 to 500,000 clones, roughly 87% seen once. The chain uses TRBV4-1 and TRBJ1-5, with TRBD1 as a possible D gene (6 bases). The sequenced sample consisted of PBMCs or T cells enriched from blood (not recorded which). The receptor's source is a woman aged 18-29 years who had recovered from COVID-19. The CDR3 DNA reads as TGCGCCAGCAGCCGTGGACTGGGGGCCAATCAGCCCCAGCATTTT. Its protein is CASSRGLGANQPQHF.